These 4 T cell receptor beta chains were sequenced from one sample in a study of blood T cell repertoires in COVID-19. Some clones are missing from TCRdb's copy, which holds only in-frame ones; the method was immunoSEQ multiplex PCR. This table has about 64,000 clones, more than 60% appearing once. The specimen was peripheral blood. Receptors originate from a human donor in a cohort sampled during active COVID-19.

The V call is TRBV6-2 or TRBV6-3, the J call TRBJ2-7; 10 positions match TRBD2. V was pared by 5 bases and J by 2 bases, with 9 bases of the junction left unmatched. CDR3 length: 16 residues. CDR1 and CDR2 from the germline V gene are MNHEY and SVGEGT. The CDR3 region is CASSTTVGLAAYEQYF. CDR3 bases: TGTGCCAGCAGTACCACCGTTGGACTAGCGGCCTACGAGCAGTACTTC.

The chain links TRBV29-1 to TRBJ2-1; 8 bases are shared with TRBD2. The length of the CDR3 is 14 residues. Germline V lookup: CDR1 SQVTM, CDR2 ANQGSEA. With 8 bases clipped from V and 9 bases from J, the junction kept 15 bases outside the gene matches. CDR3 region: CSLRMAGGWSEQFF. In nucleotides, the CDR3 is TGCAGCCTTAGGATGGCGGGAGGATGGAGTGAGCAGTTCTTC.

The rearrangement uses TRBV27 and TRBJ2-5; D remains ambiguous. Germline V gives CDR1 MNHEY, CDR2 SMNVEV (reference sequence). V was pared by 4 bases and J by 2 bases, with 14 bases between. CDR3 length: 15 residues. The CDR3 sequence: CASSSSDRVQETQYF. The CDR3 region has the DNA TGTGCCAGCAGTTCGTCAGACCGGGTTCAAGAGACCCAGTACTTC.

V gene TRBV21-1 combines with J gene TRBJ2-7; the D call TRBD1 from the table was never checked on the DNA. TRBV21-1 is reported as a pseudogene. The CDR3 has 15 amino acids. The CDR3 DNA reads TGTGCCAGCAGCAAACCAGGGGCCCCCGGGGCCGAGCAGTACTTC. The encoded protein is CASSKPGAPGAEQYF.